This entry lists 19 T cell receptor beta chains sequenced from one sample in a study of T cell changes during pregnancy in multiple sclerosis. The protocol was immunoSEQ multiplex PCR, while the TCRdb copy is restricted to in-frame clones and leaves out a portion. The sample shows fewer than 20,000 clones, approximately 87% of them seen only once. The sample in question was CD8+ T cells from peripheral blood mononuclear cells, obtained after pregnancy. The source is a female donor with multiple sclerosis, enrolled in a pregnancy study.

J is TRBJ2-7 and V is TRBV27; 10 bases are shared with TRBD2. The CDR3 covers 17 residues. CDR1 is MNHEY, CDR2 SMNVEV, per germline (reference sequence). The V and J ends lost 6 bases and 3 bases, in that order; junction bases with no gene match: 14. The CDR3 DNA reads TGTGCCAGCAGCCCCGGACTAGCGGTTAAGTGGGGCTACGAGCAGTACTTC. It encodes CASSPGLAVKWGYEQYF.

The J gene is TRBJ2-2, the V gene TRBV7-9; 7 bases agree with TRBD1. Germline CDR1 reads SEHNR; CDR2 reads FQNEAQ (reference sequence). V dropped 8 bases and J dropped 5; count of bases not matched to a gene: 11. This CDR3 region has 15 residues. The CDR3 DNA sequence: TGTGCCAGCCGACGAGGGGGCCCAAGTACCGGGGAGCTGTTTTTT. This translates into CASRRGGPSTGELFF.

This clone has more than one count but fewer than ten. The chain carries TRBV6-1 and TRBJ2-1, with 9 bases lining up with TRBD1. Germline values: CDR1 MNHNS, CDR2 SASEGT. V was pared by 5 bases and J by 4 bases, with 6 bases of the junction left unmatched. The CDR3 covers 15 residues. The CDR3 nucleotides read TGTGCCAGCAGTAGTAGGGACAGGGAATACAATGAGCAGTTCTTC. Translation: CASSSRDREYNEQFF.

This sequence joins TRBV27 and TRBJ2-3; 11 bases agree with TRBD1. The CDR3 sequence is 16 residues long. V was clipped by 6 bases and J by 2 bases; unmatched bases: 7. The germline V gene encodes CDR1 MNHEY and CDR2 SMNVEV (reference sequence). The CDR3 reads CASSQGTGGNTDTQYF. The CDR3 region has the DNA TGTGCCAGCAGCCAAGGGACAGGGGGTAACACAGATACGCAGTATTTT.

This chain uses TRBV4-1 with TRBJ2-7; 8 bases match TRBD2. The CDR3 has 14 residues. V shed 4 bases, J shed 6 bases, and the junction held 8 bases outside the gene matches. Looked up from germline, CDR1 is MGHRA and CDR2 is YSYEKL. CDR3 region: CASSLTGTSSEQYF. The CDR3, as DNA: TGCGCCAGCAGCCTAACCGGGACTAGTTCCGAGCAGTACTTC.

The chain joins TRBV15 to TRBJ2-5, with D perhaps matching TRBD1 (5 bases). The J call may not be correct, given that the DNA end is closer to TRBJ2-7. Germline CDR1 and CDR2: LNHNV and YYDKDF (reference sequence). This CDR3 contains 15 residues. DNA for the CDR3: TGTGCCACCAGCAGAGACGACAGTTCAACCTACGAGCAGTACTTC. This encodes CATSRDDSSTYEQYF.

This clone is a singleton in its sample. The chain uses TRBV19 and TRBJ1-1, with D tentatively TRBD1 (5 bases). Per germline, CDR1 LNHDA and CDR2 SQIVND (reference sequence). The CDR3 has 13 amino acids. V shed 5 bases and J shed 1 base, with 8 bases lying between them. CDR3 in DNA: TGTGCCAGTAGTGACAGAACGAACACTGAAGCTTTCTTT. Protein sequence: CASSDRTNTEAFF. Looking up the rest from reference TRBV19 and TRBJ1-1 gives the full variable domain: DGGITQSPKYLFRKEGQNVTLSCEQNLNHDAMYWYRQDPGQGLRLIYYSQIVNDFQKGDIAEGYSVSREKKESFPLTVTSAQKNPTAFYLCASSDRTNTEAFFGQGTRLTVV.

The genes are TRBV9 and TRBJ2-7, with 11 bases lining up with TRBD2. This CDR3 is built from 20 residues. V lost 7 bases, J lost 0 bases, and 21 bases stayed unmatched. CDR1 and CDR2 from the germline V gene are SGDLS and YYNGEE. CDR3 sequence reads: CASRGGQNSGRGPSSYEQYF. CDR3 bases: TGTGCCAGCCGCGGGGGCCAAAATAGCGGGAGGGGCCCAAGCTCCTACGAGCAGTACTTC.

J is TRBJ2-3 and V is TRBV7-8; perhaps TRBD2 as D (6 bases). CDR1 and CDR2 (germline): SGHVS, FQNEAQ. There are 15 residues in the CDR3. The V and J ends lost 3 bases and 0 bases respectively, with 10 bases between them. The chain's CDR3 is CASSLGLTSTDTQYF. DNA of the CDR3: TGTGCCAGCAGCTTGGGACTCACTAGCACAGATACGCAGTATTTT.

The chain has TRBV19 and TRBJ2-2; TRBD1 matches at 8 bases. The CDR3 loop spans 19 amino acids. Trimming took 2 bases from V and 2 from J; bases not matched to a gene: 13. The germline V gene has CDR1 LNHDA and CDR2 SQIVND (reference sequence). The CDR3 coding sequence is TGTGCCAGTAGTATACCCCCGGGACAGGCCCTCCTTAACACCGGGGAGCTGTTTTTT. As protein: CASSIPPGQALLNTGELFF.

The rearrangement joins TRBV4-3 to TRBJ2-1; D unclear. Germline values: CDR1 LGHNA, CDR2 YSLEER. V was cut by 0 bases and J by 11 bases, with 11 bases left in between. This CDR3 region has 13 residues. CDR3: CASSQDGLRQQFF. The CDR3 DNA reads TGCGCCAGCAGCCAAGACGGGTTGAGGCAGCAGTTCTTC.

The V call is TRBV5-1, the J call TRBJ1-1; 8 nucleotides line up with TRBD1. CDR1 is SGHRS, CDR2 YFSETQ, per germline. V lost 3 bases and J lost 3; bases outside the gene matches: 4. The CDR3 loop spans 14 amino acids. CDR3 sequence (DNA): TGCGCCAGCAGCTCGGGACAGGTCTACACTGAAGCTTTCTTT. It codes for CASSSGQVYTEAFF.

The genes are TRBV7-8 and TRBJ2-7; tentative D call: TRBD2 (5 bases). CDR1 and CDR2 from the germline V gene are SGHVS and FQNEAQ. V dropped 4 bases and J dropped 0 bases, with 13 bases sitting between them. The CDR3 consists of 15 residues. This CDR3 reads CASSSRSGSSYEQYF. The CDR3 DNA reads TGTGCCAGCAGCTCTAGGAGCGGAAGCTCCTACGAGCAGTACTTC.

V and J are TRBV4-2 and TRBJ2-3, with TRBD2 as a possible D gene (6 bases). Germline-derived CDR1 and CDR2 are LGHNA and YNFKEQ. CDR3 length: 16 amino acids. V lost 0 bases, J lost 6 bases, and 16 bases lay in between. The CDR3 DNA reads TGTGCCAGCAGCCAAGATAGTGCGGATGGGGGGGATACGCAGTATTTT. Translated, it gives CASSQDSADGGDTQYF.

By sample fraction, this clone is medium-sized (0.01 to 0.1%). The chain combines TRBV6-4 with TRBJ1-1; no reliable D call. The CDR3 is 13 residues long. From germline, CDR1 is MRHNA and CDR2 SNTAGT. Trimming removed 5 bases at V and 1 base at J, with 8 bases between. The CDR3 nucleotides are TGTGCCAGCAGTTTAACAGAGAACACTGAAGCTTTCTTT. Encoded protein: CASSLTENTEAFF.

V and J are TRBV6-5 and TRBJ1-5, with D possibly TRBD1 on 6 matching bases. V lost 4 bases and J lost 4, with 8 bases in between. This CDR3 region has 13 residues. Germline values: CDR1 MNHEY, CDR2 SVGAGI. In nucleotides, the CDR3 is TGTGCCAGCAGTTCTACAGGGAATCAGCCCCAGCATTTT. Its protein is CASSSTGNQPQHF.

This clone came up once. The V and J genes are TRBV16 and TRBJ1-1; no firm D call. Trimming removed 3 bases at V and 2 bases at J, with 10 bases between. Germline lookup yields CDR1 KGHSY and CDR2 FQNENV. This CDR3 is built from 14 residues. The CDR3 here is CASSQGRINTEAFF. The CDR3 region has the DNA TGTGCCAGCAGCCAGGGCAGAATAAACACTGAAGCTTTCTTT.

The rearrangement links TRBV19 to TRBJ2-7; the D gene is possibly TRBD2 (6 bases). Germline CDR1 and CDR2: LNHDA and SQIVND (reference sequence). The CDR3 is 17 residues long. V dropped 4 bases and J dropped 2 bases, with 21 bases sitting between them. The CDR3 DNA follows: TGTGCCAGTAGTAAAAAACTAGCAGAGAGTCCTCCCTACGAGCAGTACTTC. Its translation is CASSKKLAESPPYEQYF.

This clone was recorded once. This chain links TRBV2 with TRBJ2-3, with 8 positions matching TRBD2. Germline CDR1 is SNHLY and CDR2 is FYNNEI. The CDR3 sequence is 15 residues long. Trimming at V came to 1 base and at J to 2 bases, leaving 2 bases not matched to a gene. The CDR3 DNA is TGTGCCAGCAGTGAAGGGACTAGCTACACAGATACGCAGTATTTT. The encoded protein is CASSEGTSYTDTQYF.